Shown below are 29 T cell receptor beta chains from a single sample sequenced in a study of cytomegalovirus exposure and HLA in healthy donors. Use of 60 Vbeta and 13 Jbeta primers characterized the PCR. Here immunoSEQ multiplex PCR was the method, and the copy in TCRdb shows in-frame clones only, minus some. The sample lists 100,000 to 150,000 clones; 77% were seen once. The source material was PBMCs. These receptors originate from a young man in good health and CMV-seropositive.

This clone has just a few counts. The chain has TRBV11-2 and TRBJ1-1; TRBD1 might be the D (5 bases). This CDR3 has 14 amino acids. Trimming left V 0 bases short and J 8 bases short, with 13 bases between. Germline lookup yields CDR1 SGHAT and CDR2 FQNNGV. The CDR3 loop is CASSLDRGKGEAFF. The CDR3 nucleotides read TGTGCCAGCAGCTTAGATCGCGGGAAGGGGGAAGCTTTCTTT.

In this sample, this clone turned up once. The chain is built from TRBV10-3 and TRBJ2-3; 11 bases align to TRBD2. CDR3 length equals 19 residues. Per germline, CDR1 ENHRY and CDR2 SYGVKD. Trimming at V came to 3 bases and at J to 2 bases, leaving 13 bases not matched to a gene. CDR3 region: CAISDQPASGRLVTDTQYF. The CDR3 bases are TGTGCCATCAGTGATCAACCCGCTAGCGGGAGGTTGGTCACAGATACGCAGTATTTT.

The chain couples TRBV9 to TRBJ2-7; possibly TRBD2 for D (6 bases). The length of the CDR3 is 14 residues. Trimming took 4 bases from V and 0 from J, leaving 11 bases between them. CDR1 and CDR2 (germline): SGDLS, YYNGEE. In DNA form, the CDR3 reads TGTGCCAGCAGCATTGGGACTCCCTCCTACGAGCAGTACTTC. This encodes CASSIGTPSYEQYF.

The chain recombines TRBV6-6 with TRBJ1-5, with 7 bases identical to TRBD1. Germline CDR1 MNHNY, CDR2 SVGAGI (reference sequence). The CDR3 loop spans 16 amino acids. Trimming took 0 bases from V and 5 from J; bases not matched to a gene: 7. In DNA, the CDR3 is TGTGCCAGCAGTTACTCGAAGAACAGGGGATATCAGCCCCAGCATTTT. Protein sequence: CASSYSKNRGYQPQHF.

This chain uses TRBV27 with TRBJ1-2; D is possibly TRBD1 (6 bases). The CDR3 length is 13 residues. V was cut by 1 base and J by 3 bases, with 6 bases left in between. The germline V gene encodes CDR1 MNHEY and CDR2 SMNVEV (reference sequence). CDR3 in amino acids: CASSLWGHYGYTF. CDR3 nucleotides: TGTGCCAGCAGTTTATGGGGGCACTATGGCTACACCTTC.

This clone was seen a single time. V and J are TRBV28 and TRBJ1-6, with D perhaps TRBD1 (5 bases). The CDR3 is 13 residues long. CDR1 is MDHEN, CDR2 SYDVKM, per germline. The V end was cut by 6 bases, the J end by 9 bases, with 12 bases between. CDR3 sequence (DNA): TGTGCCAGCAGCCTGGGGGGTGGTTCACCCCTCCACTTT. This sequence encodes CASSLGGGSPLHF.

Comments on this clone: Other DNA sequences in the same sample also yield this CDR3. J is TRBJ2-3 and V is TRBV11-3; 7 bases match TRBD2. Unmatched junction bases numbered 2, after V lost 1 base and J lost 1 base. CDR3 length: 15 amino acids. Germline CDR1 SGHNT, CDR2 YENEEA. The CDR3 spells CASSLGTSGTDTQYF. CDR3 sequence (DNA): TGTGCCAGCAGCTTAGGAACTAGCGGCACAGATACGCAGTATTTT.

This CDR3 reads CASSQGALQGEQYF. As DNA, the CDR3 is TGCGCCAGCAGCCAAGGGGCCCTTCAAGGCGAGCAGTACTTC. The genes are TRBV4-1 and TRBJ2-7, with D unclear. V was cut by 1 base and J by 6 bases, with 13 bases left in between. CDR3 length: 14 amino acids. Germline values: CDR1 MGHRA, CDR2 YSYEKL.

The chain is built from TRBV7-6 and TRBJ2-7; D is perhaps TRBD1 (5 bases). Germline loops: CDR1 SGHVS, CDR2 FNYEAQ. With 2 bases removed from V and 7 bases from J, the gap between germline ends came to 12 bases. The CDR3 has 13 amino acids. CDR3 nucleotide sequence: TGTGCCAGCAGCTTATCGACAGTCGGAGAGCAGTACTTC. It specifies CASSLSTVGEQYF.

DNA of the CDR3: TGTGCCAGCAGCTTGTTCGGGGACACCAACACCGGGGAGCTGTTTTTT. The encoded protein is CASSLFGDTNTGELFF. The rearrangement links TRBV5-4 to TRBJ2-2; a possible D gene is TRBD1 (6 bases). Germline CDR1 reads SGHNT; CDR2 reads YYREEE (reference sequence). The CDR3 loop spans 16 amino acids. Trimming removed 1 base at V and 2 bases at J, with 12 bases between.

V is TRBV5-5 and J is TRBJ2-7; possible D gene TRBD2, 6 bases. V lost 0 bases to trimming and J lost 4 bases, with 14 bases between them. This CDR3 has 15 amino acids. CDR1 and CDR2 from the germline V gene are SGHKS and YYEKEE (reference sequence). CDR3 residues: CASSLERDSIYEQYF. Here the CDR3 DNA reads TGTGCCAGCAGCTTGGAGAGGGACTCTATTTACGAGCAGTACTTC.

The V and J genes are TRBV19 and TRBJ1-5; D gene unclear. Trimming pared 5 bases from V and 6 bases from J, leaving 14 bases between. Germline values: CDR1 LNHDA, CDR2 SQIVND (reference sequence). This CDR3 is built from 14 residues. The CDR3 protein is CASSPRDLFQPQHF. The CDR3 nucleotides read TGTGCCAGTAGTCCGAGGGATCTCTTTCAGCCCCAGCATTTT.

V is TRBV21-1 and J is TRBJ1-2; no check of the table's D call, TRBD1, against the DNA was made. TRBV21-1 is deemed a pseudogene. The CDR3 has 14 residues. This chain's CDR3 is CASSVTGQGYGYTF. The CDR3 DNA reads as TGTGCCAGCAGCGTAACAGGACAGGGGTATGGCTACACCTTC.

Regarding this clone: This sample also contains other DNA sequences that code for the same CDR3. The chain uses TRBV7-3 and TRBJ2-1; TRBD2 aligns across 7 bases. The CDR3 loop spans 16 amino acids. CDR1 is SGHTA, CDR2 FQGTGA, per germline. The ends lost 4 bases at V and 0 bases at J; junction bases unmatched: 6. The CDR3 DNA reads as TGTGCCAGCAGCTCGGGCGGGGGAGGCTCCTACAATGAGCAGTTCTTC. This translates into CASSSGGGGSYNEQFF.

This clone was seen more than once but under ten times. The J gene is TRBJ1-2, the V gene TRBV6-5; no reliable D call. Germline CDR1 is MNHEY and CDR2 is SVGAGI. CDR3 size: 13 residues. V was shortened by 7 bases and J by 4 bases, with 13 bases between the two germline ends. The CDR3 DNA is TGTGCCAGCACCTTGGGAGGCTTCTATGGCTACACCTTC. It specifies CASTLGGFYGYTF.

V and J are TRBV29-1 and TRBJ1-5; no clear D gene. Germline CDR1 reads SQVTM; CDR2 reads ANQGSEA. V lost 4 bases and J lost 4, with 14 bases in between. There are 14 residues in the CDR3. The CDR3 nucleotides are TGCAGCGTTGCGGAGGGTCGAATGAATCAGCCCCAGCATTTT. Encoded protein: CSVAEGRMNQPQHF.

The V call is TRBV2, the J call TRBJ2-3; 9 bases match TRBD1. Germline values: CDR1 SNHLY, CDR2 FYNNEI. This CDR3 contains 13 residues. After removal of 9 bases from V and 1 base from J, the junction contained 2 bases not matched to a gene. Written as DNA, the CDR3 is TGTGCCAGACAGGGGGCCGGCACAGATACGCAGTATTTT. It translates to CARQGAGTDTQYF.

This clone came up a few times. The V and J genes are TRBV5-1 and TRBJ1-1; 7 nucleotides agree with TRBD1. There are 15 residues in the CDR3. V trimming: 0 bases; J trimming: 4 bases; junction bases outside the gene matches: 6. Germline V lookup: CDR1 SGHRS, CDR2 YFSETQ. This CDR3 is CASSLEGGLGTEAFF. As DNA, the CDR3 is TGCGCCAGCAGCTTGGAAGGGGGCTTGGGCACTGAAGCTTTCTTT. Full variable domain (rest looked up from reference TRBV5-1 and TRBJ1-1): KAGVTQTPRYLIKTRGQQVTLSCSPISGHRSVSWYQQTPGQGLQFLFEYFSETQRNKGNFPGRFSGRQFSNSRSEMNVSTLELGDSALYLCASSLEGGLGTEAFFGQGTRLTVV.

This chain joins TRBV27 and TRBJ2-1; D is undetermined. The germline V and J ends were trimmed by 4 bases and 9 bases, with 7 bases remaining between them. Germline V gives CDR1 MNHEY, CDR2 SMNVEV (reference sequence). This CDR3 is built from 11 residues. CDR3 sequence reads: CASSSGSEQFF. CDR3 bases: TGTGCCAGCAGTTCCGGTAGTGAGCAGTTCTTC.

This chain joins TRBV19 and TRBJ1-5, with a weak D call TRBD1 (6 bases). Trimming shortened V by 7 bases and J by 7 bases, and 14 bases separated the two germline ends. The CDR3 loop spans 13 amino acids. CDR1 and CDR2 from the germline V gene are LNHDA and SQIVND (reference sequence). The CDR3 spells CASIAGAGQPQHF. The CDR3 bases are TGTGCCAGTATCGCAGGGGCCGGCCAGCCCCAGCATTTT.

The rearrangement links TRBV27 to TRBJ1-1; D is unclear. This CDR3 is 15 amino acids long. Trimming pared 0 bases from V and 7 bases from J, leaving 15 bases between. Germline CDR1 and CDR2: MNHEY and SMNVEV (reference sequence). In DNA form, the CDR3 reads TGTGCCAGCAGTTTATCGACATGGTTTCTTGATGAAGCTTTCTTT. Protein sequence: CASSLSTWFLDEAFF.

A few counts support this clone. The rearrangement joins TRBV10-3 to TRBJ2-1; 8 bases align to TRBD2. Germline assignment: CDR1 ENHRY and CDR2 SYGVKD. The V and J ends lost 6 bases and 9 bases, in that order; junction bases with no gene match: 7. This CDR3 comprises 13 residues. Here the CDR3 DNA reads TGTGCCATCAGGACCCTTAGCGGGGTTGAGCAGTTCTTC. Encoded protein: CAIRTLSGVEQFF.

This clone appeared once. This CDR3 is CASSARDREDYGYTF. The CDR3 region has the DNA TGTGCCAGCAGCGCCCGGGACAGGGAGGACTATGGCTACACCTTC. The rearrangement links TRBV9 to TRBJ1-2; 9 positions agree with TRBD1. With V trimmed by 3 bases and J by 3 bases, 6 bases remained unmatched. CDR1 SGDLS and CDR2 YYNGEE come from the germline V gene. The CDR3 contains 15 residues.

The rearrangement uses TRBV7-9 and TRBJ1-5, with 7 bases identical to TRBD1. CDR1 SEHNR and CDR2 FQNEAQ come from the germline V gene (reference sequence). The junction had 12 bases not matched to a gene; V was cut back by 5 bases and J by 5 bases. CDR3 size: 16 residues. CDR3 nucleotide sequence: TGTGCCAGCAGCCGGGGGGGGAGACAGGGCTATCAGCCCCAGCATTTT. Translated: CASSRGGRQGYQPQHF.

CDR3 in amino acids: CASSPTSGRGNEQFF. The CDR3 DNA follows: TGTGCCAGCAGCCCGACTAGCGGGAGAGGGAATGAGCAGTTCTTC. J is TRBJ2-1 and V is TRBV28; TRBD2 matches at 12 bases. The ends lost 6 bases at V and 7 bases at J; junction bases unmatched: 7. Germline assignment: CDR1 MDHEN and CDR2 SYDVKM. This CDR3 has 15 residues.

This clone was seen only a few times. The chain is built from TRBV6-4 and TRBJ2-2, with D tentatively TRBD2 (6 bases). Trimming shortened V by 3 bases and J by 5 bases, and 7 bases separated the two germline ends. Germline V lookup: CDR1 MRHNA, CDR2 SNTAGT. The CDR3 has 13 amino acids. This CDR3 reads CASSEEGTGELFF. The DNA of the CDR3 is TGTGCCAGCAGTGAGGAGGGAACCGGGGAGCTGTTTTTT.

V is TRBV6-1 and J is TRBJ2-6; D call uncertain. Between the trimmed V and J ends, which lost 9 bases and 0 bases, there was a span of 6 bases. The CDR3 length is 13 residues. The germline gives CDR1 MNHNS, CDR2 SASEGT. CDR3 sequence (DNA): TGTGCCAGTGGGCCCTCTGGGGCCAACGTCCTGACTTTC. The encoded protein is CASGPSGANVLTF.

The chain carries TRBV10-3 and TRBJ1-3, with D uncertain. This CDR3 contains 15 residues. From germline, CDR1 is ENHRY and CDR2 SYGVKD. The V end lost 7 bases, the J end lost 0 bases, and 13 bases lay between the germline ends. The CDR3 nucleotides are TGTGCCATCAAGAGCGGCGGGAGCTCTGGAAACACCATATATTTT. Translation: CAIKSGGSSGNTIYF.

This sequence joins TRBV7-8 and TRBJ2-7; the match to TRBD2 covers 9 bases. J lost 3 bases, V lost 6 bases, and 9 bases had no gene match. CDR1 is SGHVS, CDR2 FQNEAQ, per germline. The CDR3 spans 15 residues. In DNA form, the CDR3 reads TGTGCCAGCAGACCGGCCCCAGCGGGAGGCTACGAGCAGTACTTC. Its translation is CASRPAPAGGYEQYF.